Given below is one T cell receptor beta chain in context. The data were obtained in a study of CD8 T cells in Susac syndrome. Random hexamers primed reverse transcription of 0.5 to 1 ug RNA. Amplification of TCR beta CDR3 used immunoSEQ multiplex PCR across 54 Vbeta and 13 Jbeta. TCRdb re-derived calls from the immunoSEQ multiplex PCR reads in MiXCR, one entry per CDR3 protein. The table shows approximately 300,000 distinct CDR3 sequences, with 65% to 90% occurring only once. The study sequenced TCR beta in blood CD8+ and CD4+ T cells. Through negative isolation, CD4+ and CD8+ T cells were obtained, while TEMRA cells were enriched using FACS. The CDR3 covers 14 residues. Germline CDR1 reads MNHEY; CDR2 reads SMNVEV (reference sequence). V was pared by 1 base and J by 1 base, with 7 bases between.

This receptor was obtained from a human donor with multiple sclerosis. This sequence joins TRBV27 and TRBJ1-1; no definite D call. The sequenced sample consisted of CD8+ T cells from PBMCs. CDR3 nucleotides: TGTGCCAGCAGTTTATATCAGACGAACACTGAAGCTTTCTTT. Its protein product is CASSLYQTNTEAFF.